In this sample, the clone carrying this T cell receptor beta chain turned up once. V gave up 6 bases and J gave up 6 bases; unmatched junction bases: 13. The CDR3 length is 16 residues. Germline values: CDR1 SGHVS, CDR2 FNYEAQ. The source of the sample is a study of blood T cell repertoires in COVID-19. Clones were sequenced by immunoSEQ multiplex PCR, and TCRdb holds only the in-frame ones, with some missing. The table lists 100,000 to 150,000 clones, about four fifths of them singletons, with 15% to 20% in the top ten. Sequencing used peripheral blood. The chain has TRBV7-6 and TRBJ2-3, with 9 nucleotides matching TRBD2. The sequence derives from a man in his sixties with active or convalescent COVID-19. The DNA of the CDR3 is TGTGCCAGCAGTTCAGGAGCGGGAGGATTAGGTGATACGCAGTATTTT. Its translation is CASSSGAGGLGDTQYF.